The 32 T cell receptor beta chains listed next were all sequenced from one sample in a study of T-cell memory formation after mild COVID-19. TCRdb re-analysed the 5' RACE reads in MiXCR, keeping a single row per CDR3 protein. In the table there are about 400,000 distinct CDR3 sequences, around 22% of which are singletons. Sequenced: PBMCs or a T cell subset sorted from them (not recorded which). Receptor source: an adult woman who had mild COVID-19 (a few samples of this study predate the infection). Cell type and time point are not known.

The V and J genes are TRBV12-3 or TRBV12-4 and TRBJ2-7; possible D gene TRBD2, 5 bases. The CDR3 loop spans 15 amino acids. V was shortened by 2 bases and J by 5 bases, with 16 bases between the two germline ends. CDR3 DNA: TGTGCCAGCAGTTTACTCCGAACTAGAAGGCACGAGCAGTACTTC. It encodes CASSLLRTRRHEQYF.

This clonotype is a singleton in its sample. The rearrangement uses TRBV6-6 and TRBJ1-1, with D possibly TRBD1 on 5 matching bases. The CDR3 spans 17 residues. Trimming took off 1 base at V and 0 bases at J, with 15 bases between the two ends. Per germline, CDR1 MNHNY and CDR2 SVGAGI (reference sequence). The CDR3 DNA reads TGTGCCAGCAGTTACTTGGATGGGGGATTGGTGAACACTGAAGCTTTCTTT. Protein product: CASSYLDGGLVNTEAFF.

The rearrangement links TRBV6-1 to TRBJ1-1; the D gene is possibly TRBD1 (6 bases). Germline V gene data show CDR1 as MNHNS and CDR2 as SASEGT. There are 14 residues in the CDR3. V dropped 10 bases and J dropped 3 bases, with 18 bases sitting between them. The CDR3 DNA reads TGTGCCACCGAAACGGGGCAGGGGTACACTGAAGCTTTCTTT. As protein: CATETGQGYTEAFF.

V gene TRBV7-9 combines with J gene TRBJ2-6, with D unresolved. Trimming removed 2 bases from V and 0 bases from J, with 5 bases in between. CDR1 and CDR2 (germline): SEHNR, FQNEAQ (reference sequence). The CDR3 extends over 15 amino acids. The CDR3 reads CASSLIISGANVLTF. The CDR3 DNA reads as TGTGCCAGCAGCTTAATCATCTCTGGGGCCAACGTCCTGACTTTC.

The V gene is TRBV6-6, the J gene TRBJ1-2; D is unresolved. Germline V CDR1 and CDR2: MNHNY, SVGAGI (reference sequence). V dropped 2 bases and J dropped 2 bases, with 9 bases sitting between them. This CDR3 region has 14 residues. CDR3 protein: CASSYVGLNYGYTF. The CDR3 nucleotides read TGTGCCAGCAGTTACGTAGGGTTGAACTATGGCTACACCTTC.

This clonotype turned up a few times. This chain links TRBV9 with TRBJ2-1, with TRBD2 identical over 12 bases. Germline V gene sequence: CDR1 SGDLS, CDR2 YYNGEE. J lost 9 bases, V lost 1 base, and 8 bases had no gene match. The CDR3 spans 16 residues. The CDR3 DNA follows: TGTGCCAGCAGCGTAACTAGCGGGGGGCCTAAGGGTGAGCAGTTCTTC. Its translation is CASSVTSGGPKGEQFF.

This clonotype was counted between two and nine times. J is TRBJ1-1 and V is TRBV25-1, with TRBD1 matching over 8 bases. CDR3 length: 14 amino acids. The germline V gene has CDR1 MGHDK and CDR2 SYGVNS. Trimming took 7 bases from V and 3 from J; bases not matched to a gene: 7. For the CDR3, the DNA is TGTGCCAGCACCCACCCAGGGGGCCACACTGAAGCTTTCTTT. This gives the protein CASTHPGGHTEAFF.

This clonotype was seen once. In nucleotides, the CDR3 is TGTGCCAGCAGCATCGGGGTAGAAGCTTTCTTT. It encodes CASSIGVEAFF. J is TRBJ1-1 and V is TRBV12-3 or TRBV12-4; D is unclear. The CDR3 is 11 amino acids. The ends were cut back, 6 bases at V and 8 bases at J, with 10 bases in the middle.

V is TRBV20-1 and J is TRBJ2-1; TRBD2 agrees at 12 bases. Trimming removed 6 bases from V and 9 bases from J; junction bases left unmatched: 6. Germline V gene data show CDR1 as DFQATT and CDR2 as SNEGSKA (reference sequence). This CDR3 has 13 amino acids. The CDR3 sequence: CSARLAGELEQFF. For the CDR3, the DNA is TGCAGTGCCAGACTAGCGGGAGAGCTTGAGCAGTTCTTC.

This clonotype was observed a handful of times. The CDR3 DNA follows: TGTGCCAGCAGCTTGGGAGCGACAGATACGCAGTATTTT. It encodes CASSLGATDTQYF. The V call is TRBV5-6, the J call TRBJ2-3, with D hard to call. Trimming took off 0 bases at V and 3 bases at J, with 5 bases between the two ends. CDR3 size: 13 residues. The germline V gene has CDR1 SGHDT and CDR2 YYEEEE.

This clonotype was seen more than once but under ten times. The gene calls are TRBV9 and TRBJ2-2; D perhaps matches TRBD1 (5 bases). The CDR3 covers 13 residues. CDR1 and CDR2 from the germline V gene are SGDLS and YYNGEE. Trimming shortened V by 5 bases and J by 5 bases, and 10 bases separated the two germline ends. CDR3 sequence: CASRGELTGELFF. CDR3 nucleotides: TGTGCCAGCAGAGGGGAACTAACCGGGGAGCTGTTTTTT.

The chain joins TRBV3-1 to TRBJ2-7, with unresolved D. The assigned J gene may be wrong: the sequence end matches TRBJ2-1 better. CDR1 and CDR2 (germline): LGHDT, YNNKEL (reference sequence). The CDR3 extends over 11 amino acids. The CDR3 DNA reads TGTGCCAGCAGCAGCCGCTACGAGCAGTTCTTC. Amino acid sequence: CASSSRYEQFF.

This clonotype has just a few counts. CDR3 protein: CASRGLQGTGELFF. DNA for the CDR3: TGTGCCAGCAGAGGACTCCAGGGCACCGGGGAGCTGTTTTTT. The chain is built from TRBV2 and TRBJ2-2; D assignment may be TRBD1 or TRBD2 (5 bases each). The CDR3 loop spans 14 amino acids. Germline V gene data show CDR1 as SNHLY and CDR2 as FYNNEI. Between the trimmed V and J ends, which lost 6 bases and 4 bases, there was a span of 12 bases.

The rearrangement joins TRBV23-1 to TRBJ2-5; 8 nucleotides agree with TRBD1. TRBV23-1 is an ORF for which the function is uncertain. CDR3 size: 15 residues. J was trimmed by 1 base and V by 6 bases; bases with no gene match: 7. CDR3 sequence (DNA): TGCGCCAGCAGACCACTCGACAGGGGCCAAGAGACCCAGTACTTC. Translated: CASRPLDRGQETQYF.

The rearrangement uses TRBV5-1 and TRBJ2-3; no definite D call. Per germline, CDR1 SGHRS and CDR2 YFSETQ. Trimming removed 0 bases at V and 3 bases at J, with 8 bases between. This CDR3 is 14 amino acids long. The CDR3 loop reads CASSLDPRTDTQYF. The CDR3 DNA reads as TGCGCCAGCAGCTTGGATCCTAGAACAGATACGCAGTATTTT.

This clonotype appeared a few times. The genes are TRBV12-3 or TRBV12-4 and TRBJ2-6, with D possibly being TRBD1 (5 bases). With 11 bases removed from V and 0 bases from J, the gap between germline ends came to 8 bases. This CDR3 region has 13 residues. CDR3 region: CASGASGANVLTF. Here the CDR3 DNA reads TGTGCCTCTGGGGCCTCTGGGGCCAACGTCCTGACTTTC.

CDR3 bases: TGCAGCGTTGAGTCCGGACTGACGCCTAACTATGGCTACACCTTC. Its protein product is CSVESGLTPNYGYTF. V is TRBV29-1 and J is TRBJ1-2; D call uncertain. V shed 3 bases and J shed 0 bases, with 14 bases lying between them. Per germline, CDR1 SQVTM and CDR2 ANQGSEA. CDR3 length equals 15 residues.

The chain combines TRBV9 with TRBJ2-2, with D perhaps matching TRBD1 (5 bases). The CDR3 consists of 19 residues. Germline V gene lookup returns CDR1 SGDLS and CDR2 YYNGEE. Trimming removed 0 bases from V and 1 base from J, with 19 bases in between. The CDR3, as DNA: TGTGCCAGCAGCGTAGAATATAGGACCCAAAGGGGGAACACCGGGGAGCTGTTTTTT. This gives the protein CASSVEYRTQRGNTGELFF. The complete variable domain, with remaining parts taken from reference TRBV9 and TRBJ2-2, reads DSGVTQTPKHLITATGQRVTLRCSPRSGDLSVYWYQQSLDQGLQFLIQYYNGEERAKGNILERFSAQQFPDLHSELNLSSLELGDSALYFCASSVEYRTQRGNTGELFFGEGSRLTVL.

V gene TRBV29-1 combines with J gene TRBJ1-2, with D unresolved. Trimming removed 3 bases from V and 8 bases from J, with 13 bases in between. This CDR3 comprises 12 residues. CDR1 is SQVTM, CDR2 ANQGSEA, per germline. This CDR3 reads CSVDSFTDGYTF. The CDR3 region has the DNA TGCAGCGTTGACTCGTTCACCGACGGCTACACCTTC.

This clonotype was counted only a few times. The chain links TRBV10-3 to TRBJ2-1, with D perhaps TRBD1 (6 bases). Trimming took off 7 bases at V and 4 bases at J, with 11 bases between the two ends. This CDR3 is 13 amino acids long. Germline V CDR1 and CDR2: ENHRY, SYGVKD. The CDR3, as DNA: TGTGCCATCACCCCGACAGGATACAATGAGCAGTTCTTC. Amino acid sequence: CAITPTGYNEQFF.

The rearrangement joins TRBV20-1 to TRBJ2-7; D may match TRBD1 or TRBD2 (5 bases each). Germline CDR1 DFQATT, CDR2 SNEGSKA (reference sequence). The CDR3 consists of 13 residues. Trimming stripped 6 bases from V and 0 bases from J, with 12 bases between. CDR3 sequence (DNA): TGCAGTGCAAAGGGACCGCACTCCTACGAGCAGTACTTC. Residues: CSAKGPHSYEQYF.

A few counts support this clonotype. The rearrangement uses TRBV6-2 or TRBV6-3 and TRBJ2-7; 14 bases line up with TRBD2. Germline trimming cut 2 bases from V and 3 bases from J; bases unmatched to any gene: 9. This CDR3 has 18 residues. Germline V gene lookup returns CDR1 MNHEY and CDR2 SVGEGT. CDR3 DNA: TGTGCCAGCAGTTACCCCTATACAGGGACTAGCGGGAGCTACGAGCAGTACTTC. Amino acid sequence: CASSYPYTGTSGSYEQYF.

This clonotype came up once. This chain joins TRBV5-4 and TRBJ1-2; no clear D gene. The germline V gene has CDR1 SGHNT and CDR2 YYREEE (reference sequence). The CDR3 totals 16 residues. The ends were cut back, 0 bases at V and 5 bases at J, with 17 bases in the middle. CDR3 nucleotide sequence: TGTGCCAGCAGCTTGGCCGGGCCAGGCCGGCGATATGGCTACACCTTC. Its translation: CASSLAGPGRRYGYTF.

This clonotype was observed a few times. In DNA, the CDR3 is TGTGCCACCAGCATAGTTAGCGGGAGCTACGAGCAGTACTTC. Encoded protein: CATSIVSGSYEQYF. V is TRBV15 and J is TRBJ2-7, with 9 bases matching TRBD2. The J segment lost 3 bases and the V segment lost 4 bases, leaving 4 bases of the junction unmatched. Germline V gene sequence: CDR1 LNHNV, CDR2 YYDKDF (reference sequence). CDR3 length: 14 amino acids.

This rearrangement joins TRBV2 to TRBJ1-2, with D uncertain. From germline, CDR1 is SNHLY and CDR2 FYNNEI. The CDR3 extends over 10 amino acids. Trimming left V 8 bases short and J 4 bases short, with 5 bases between. DNA for the CDR3: TGTGCCAGCGGGATCTATGGCTACACCTTC. Translated, it gives CASGIYGYTF.

V and J are TRBV12-3 or TRBV12-4 and TRBJ2-7, with 8 bases that match TRBD2. Trimming at V came to 7 bases and at J to 3 bases, leaving 11 bases not matched to a gene. The CDR3 extends over 15 amino acids. The CDR3 here is CASTSTAGGSYEQYF. Written as DNA, the CDR3 is TGTGCCAGCACCTCAACGGCGGGGGGCAGCTACGAGCAGTACTTC.

The rearrangement links TRBV5-1 to TRBJ1-5; 12 bases line up with TRBD1. Per germline, CDR1 SGHRS and CDR2 YFSETQ. CDR3 length: 15 residues. J lost 5 bases, V lost 4 bases, and 4 bases had no gene match. CDR3 sequence reads: CASSAGTGGDQPQHF. In DNA, the CDR3 is TGCGCCAGCAGCGCTGGGACAGGGGGCGATCAGCCCCAGCATTTT.

The chain links TRBV7-9 to TRBJ2-5, with D tentatively TRBD2 (5 bases). This CDR3 has 20 amino acids. The germline CDR1 and CDR2 sequences are SEHNR and FQNEAQ (reference sequence). The germline V and J ends were trimmed by 4 bases and 4 bases, with 31 bases remaining between them. CDR3 amino acids: CASSSAANEVGVFLGETQYF. The CDR3 DNA reads TGTGCCAGCAGCTCCGCGGCAAACGAGGTGGGAGTCTTTTTAGGAGAGACCCAGTACTTC.

V gene TRBV5-1 combines with J gene TRBJ1-4, with 7 positions matching TRBD1. V gave up 3 bases and J gave up 7 bases; unmatched junction bases: 9. The CDR3 runs 15 residues. Germline values: CDR1 SGHRS, CDR2 YFSETQ. CDR3 DNA sequence: TGCGCCAGCAGCTCATCCGGGACAGTCGGTGAAAAACTGTTTTTT. Encoded protein: CASSSSGTVGEKLFF.

The rearrangement uses TRBV5-6 and TRBJ2-4; weak D call: TRBD2 (6 bases). Per the germline V gene, CDR1 is SGHDT and CDR2 is YYEEEE. This CDR3 has 14 residues. V lost 0 bases and J 6 bases, leaving 10 bases between the germline ends. The CDR3 region has the DNA TGTGCCAGCAGCTTGGCCACCGGGGGAAACATTCAGTACTTC. It codes for CASSLATGGNIQYF.

This clonotype was recorded a few times. Here the CDR3 reads CASRDLVFLTEQFF. DNA for the CDR3: TGTGCCAGCCGGGACCTGGTTTTCTTAACTGAGCAGTTCTTC. This rearrangement joins TRBV27 to TRBJ2-1; TRBD1 or TRBD2 may be the D gene (5 bases each). The germline V gene has CDR1 MNHEY and CDR2 SMNVEV (reference sequence). Trimming left V 8 bases short and J 9 bases short, with 20 bases between. The CDR3 covers 14 residues.

As DNA, the CDR3 is TGTGCCAGCAGTCAGTCTCGGTACAATGAGCAGTTCTTC. Protein product: CASSQSRYNEQFF. This sequence joins TRBV12-3 or TRBV12-4 and TRBJ2-1; D is ambiguous. With 5 bases removed from V and 4 bases from J, the gap between germline ends came to 9 bases. This CDR3 region has 13 residues.